Each of the 9 T cell receptor beta chains below was sequenced from the same sample in a study of cytomegalovirus exposure and HLA in healthy donors. With 60 Vbeta and 13 Jbeta primers, the PCR was carried out. Repertoires were generated with immunoSEQ multiplex PCR, while TCRdb's copy carries only in-frame clones and drops some. The sample holds nearly 200,000 clones, 75% to 90% seen once. The source material was PBMCs. Every receptor here comes from a man under 40 in good health and CMV-seronegative.

The chain is built from TRBV19 and TRBJ2-5; tentative D call: TRBD1 (5 bases). The J call may not be correct, given that the DNA end is closer to TRBJ2-7. The germline CDR1 and CDR2 sequences are LNHDA and SQIVND (reference sequence). CDR3 length: 14 amino acids. The CDR3 region has the DNA TGTGCCAGTAGTATCTCCAGGGACTCCTACGAGCAGTACTTC. It codes for CASSISRDSYEQYF.

In its sample, this clone was seen a few times. This chain joins TRBV7-2 and TRBJ1-2; perhaps TRBD1 as D (6 bases). The length of the CDR3 is 14 residues. With 3 bases removed from V and 8 bases from J, the gap between germline ends came to 16 bases. CDR1 and CDR2 (germline): SGHTA, FQGNSA. CDR3 in DNA: TGTGCCAGCAGCTTTACCTGGGGGCCTGGCGGCTACACCTTC. Its translation is CASSFTWGPGGYTF.

This clone showed up just once. The CDR3 here is CSATLRDTQYF. DNA of the CDR3: TGCAGTGCTACGCTGCGGGATACGCAGTATTTT. This rearrangement joins TRBV20-1 to TRBJ2-3; no definite D call. CDR3 length: 11 amino acids. V was cut by 4 bases and J by 6 bases, with 8 bases left in between. Germline-derived CDR1 and CDR2 are DFQATT and SNEGSKA (reference sequence).

The rearrangement uses TRBV6-1 and TRBJ2-3, with TRBD1 identical over 7 bases. The V gene end was trimmed by 4 bases and the J gene end by 2 bases; junction bases not matched to a gene: 6. This CDR3 contains 15 residues. Germline-derived CDR1 and CDR2 are MNHNS and SASEGT. The CDR3 is CASSVGTAFTDTQYF. CDR3 nucleotide sequence: TGTGCCAGCAGTGTCGGGACAGCTTTCACAGATACGCAGTATTTT.

In its sample, this clone was seen a few times. J is TRBJ2-5 and V is TRBV7-8; 7 positions match TRBD2. The tail of the sequence fits TRBJ2-7 better, so the J call may be wrong. Per the germline V gene, CDR1 is SGHVS and CDR2 is FQNEAQ. The CDR3 is 16 amino acids. The CDR3: CATSTLRGVLTYEQYF. For the CDR3, the DNA is TGTGCCACCTCGACTTTACGGGGGGTCCTAACTTACGAGCAGTACTTC.

The chain recombines TRBV7-2 with TRBJ1-6; D not resolved. V was cut by 5 bases and J by 13 bases, with 12 bases left in between. This CDR3 region has 12 residues. Germline V gene data show CDR1 as SGHTA and CDR2 as FQGNSA. CDR3 bases: TGTGCCAGCAGCCCAGGCCCCGCCCCCCTCCACTTT. It translates to CASSPGPAPLHF. The variable domain in full, with the rest retrieved from reference TRBV7-2 and TRBJ1-6, is GAGVSQSPSNKVTEKGKDVELRCDPISGHTALYWYRQSLGQGLEFLIYFQGNSAPDKSGLPSDRFSAERTGGSVSTLTIQRTQQEDSAVYLCASSPGPAPLHFGNGTRLTVT.

The rearrangement links TRBV5-1 to TRBJ2-3; 9 bases are shared with TRBD2. V shed 4 bases and J 7 bases; nucleotides not matched to a gene: 16. The germline V gene encodes CDR1 SGHRS and CDR2 YFSETQ. The CDR3 extends over 17 amino acids. The CDR3 loop is CASSPAGRGGIRNTQYF. CDR3 coding DNA: TGCGCCAGCAGCCCGGCGGGGCGGGGGGGCATTAGAAATACGCAGTATTTT.

This clone has more than one count but fewer than ten. The rearrangement joins TRBV7-4 to TRBJ2-1, with TRBD2 identical over 11 bases. V shed 0 bases and J 4 bases; nucleotides not matched to a gene: 2. Per germline, CDR1 SGHVT and CDR2 SQSDAQ. The CDR3 is 16 amino acids. CDR3 nucleotides: TGTGCCAGCAGCTTAGCTAGCGGGGGGGCTTACAATGAGCAGTTCTTC. This translates into CASSLASGGAYNEQFF. Full variable domain (remainder filled in from reference TRBV7-4 and TRBJ2-1): GAGVSQSPRYKVAKRGRDVALRCDSISGHVTLYWYRQTLGQGSEVLTYSQSDAQRDKSGRPSGRFSAERPERSVSTLKIQRTEQGDSAVYLCASSLASGGAYNEQFFGPGTRLTVL.

This chain uses TRBV4-2 with TRBJ2-2, with D perhaps TRBD2 (6 bases). Looked up from germline, CDR1 is LGHNA and CDR2 is YNFKEQ. CDR3 length: 15 amino acids. With 1 base removed from V and 6 bases from J, the gap between germline ends came to 12 bases. CDR3 amino acids: CASSQGATGAGELFF. The CDR3 DNA sequence: TGTGCCAGCAGCCAAGGTGCAACGGGAGCCGGGGAGCTGTTTTTT.